This TCR beta chain derives from a study of T cell responses to AZD1222 COVID-19 vaccine. Profiled with immunoSEQ multiplex PCR; TCRdb holds only in-frame clones, not every one. The table includes 100,000 to 120,000 clones, 88% detected once. This TCR derives from an adult in good health. Sequences were derived from peripheral blood, sampled on day 0 of AZD1222 vaccination.

For the CDR3, the DNA is TGTGCCAGCTCACCCGGCCCAGGGTATGGCTACACCTTC. It yields the protein CASSPGPGYGYTF. The gene calls are TRBV18 and TRBJ1-2; D may be TRBD1 (5 bases). CDR1 KGHSH and CDR2 LQKENI come from the germline V gene. The CDR3 sequence is 13 residues long. V was cut by 3 bases and J by 5 bases, with 10 bases left in between. Using reference TRBV18 and TRBJ1-2 for the parts outside the CDR3, the full variable domain is NAGVMQNPRHLVRRRGQEARLRCSPMKGHSHVYWYRQLPEEGLKFMVYLQKENIIDESGMPKERFSAEFPKEGPSILRIQQVVRGDSAAYFCASSPGPGYGYTFGSGTRLTVV.